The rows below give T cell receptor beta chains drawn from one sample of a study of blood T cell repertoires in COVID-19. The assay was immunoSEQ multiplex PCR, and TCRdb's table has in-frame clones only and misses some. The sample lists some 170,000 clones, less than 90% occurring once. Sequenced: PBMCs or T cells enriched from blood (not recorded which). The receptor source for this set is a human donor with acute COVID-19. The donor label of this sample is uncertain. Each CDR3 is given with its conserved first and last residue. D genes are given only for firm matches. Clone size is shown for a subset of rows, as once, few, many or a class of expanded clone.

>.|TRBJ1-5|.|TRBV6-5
CASSSQGGEQPQHF
TGTGCCAGCAGTTCACAGGGTGGTGAGCAGCCCCAGCATTTT
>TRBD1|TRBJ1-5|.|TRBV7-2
CASSWGQGIHQPQHF
TGTGCCAGCAGCTGGGGACAGGGGATCCATCAGCCCCAGCATTTT
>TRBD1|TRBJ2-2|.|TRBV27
CASRTGTANTGELFF
TGTGCCAGCAGGACCGGGACAGCGAACACCGGGGAGCTGTTTTTT
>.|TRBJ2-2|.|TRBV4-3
CASSQDLEGIGELFF
TGCGCCAGCAGCCAAGATTTGGAGGGGATCGGGGAGCTGTTTTTT
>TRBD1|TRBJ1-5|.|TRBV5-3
CARSLGGQGAKQPQHF
TGTGCCAGAAGCCTTGGCGGACAGGGGGCGAAACAGCCCCAGCATTTT
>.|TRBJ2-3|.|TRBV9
CASSVTGRVDTQYF
TGTGCCAGCAGCGTAACAGGGAGGGTAGATACGCAGTATTTT
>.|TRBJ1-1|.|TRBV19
CASSIGGQGSEAFF
TGTGCCAGTAGTATCGGAGGGCAGGGATCTGAAGCTTTCTTT
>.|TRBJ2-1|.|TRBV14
CASSQDRGGIDNEQFF
TGTGCCAGCAGCCAAGATCGGGGCGGGATAGACAATGAGCAGTTCTTC
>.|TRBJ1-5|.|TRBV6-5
CASSAGLGQPQHF
TGTGCCAGCAGCGCAGGGCTCGGTCAGCCCCAGCATTTT
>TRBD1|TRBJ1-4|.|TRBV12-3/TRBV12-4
CASSFRQGEKLFF
TGTGCCAGCAGTTTTCGACAGGGAGAAAAACTGTTTTTT
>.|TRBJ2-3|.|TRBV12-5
CASARSVLPDTQYF
TGTGCTAGTGCCCGAAGTGTACTCCCAGATACGCAGTATTTT
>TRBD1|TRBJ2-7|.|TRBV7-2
CASSPLNRGRDIYEQYF
TGTGCCAGCAGCCCCCTTAACAGGGGGCGCGATATCTACGAGCAGTACTTC
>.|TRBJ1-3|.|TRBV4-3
CASSQEDSSGNTIYF
TGCGCCAGCAGCCAAGAGGACAGCTCTGGAAACACCATATATTTT
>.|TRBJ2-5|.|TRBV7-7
CASSQSPSGVQETQYF
TGTGCCAGCAGCCAATCACCCTCGGGAGTCCAAGAGACCCAGTACTTC
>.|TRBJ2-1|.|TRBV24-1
CATSDSGLYNEQFF
TGTGCCACCAGTGATTCCGGACTTTACAATGAGCAGTTCTTC
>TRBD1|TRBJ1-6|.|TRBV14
CASSQGQGNSPLHF
TGTGCCAGCAGCCAAGGACAGGGGAATTCACCCCTCCACTTT
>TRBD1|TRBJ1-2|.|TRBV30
CAWGPPGQGAPGYTF
TGTGCCTGGGGCCCCCCGGGACAGGGGGCGCCGGGCTACACCTTC
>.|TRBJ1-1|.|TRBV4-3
CASSVSRGGTEAFF
TGCGCCAGCAGCGTCTCCAGGGGAGGGACTGAAGCTTTCTTT
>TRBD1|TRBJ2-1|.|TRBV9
CASSALGQGSYNEQFF
TGTGCCAGCAGCGCACTAGGACAGGGGTCCTACAATGAGCAGTTCTTC
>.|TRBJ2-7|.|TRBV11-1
CASSLFGTEQYF
TGTGCCAGCAGCTTATTCGGGACAGAGCAGTACTTC
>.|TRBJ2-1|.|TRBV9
CASSETNRVDEQFF
TGTGCCAGCAGCGAGACGAACAGGGTGGATGAGCAGTTCTTC
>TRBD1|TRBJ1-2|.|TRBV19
CATVGQGIYGYTF
TGTGCCACCGTCGGACAGGGAATTTATGGCTACACCTTC
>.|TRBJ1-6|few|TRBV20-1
CSASRQGYNSPLHF
TGCAGTGCTAGTCGTCAGGGGTATAATTCACCCCTCCACTTT
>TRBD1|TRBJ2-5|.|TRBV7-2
CASSLAGRQGRETQYF
TGTGCCAGCAGCTTAGCGGGAAGACAGGGGAGAGAGACCCAGTACTTC
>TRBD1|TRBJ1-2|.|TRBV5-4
CASSFEPAGGYGYTF
TGTGCCAGCAGCTTCGAACCCGCAGGGGGCTATGGCTACACCTTC
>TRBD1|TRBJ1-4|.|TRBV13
CASSLGHATGATNEKLFF
TGTGCCAGCAGCTTAGGCCACGCAACAGGGGCAACTAATGAAAAACTGTTTTTT
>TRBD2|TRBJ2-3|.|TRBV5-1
CASRLPGLAGGTDTQYF
TGCGCCAGCAGGCTGCCGGGACTAGCGGGGGGCACAGATACGCAGTATTTT
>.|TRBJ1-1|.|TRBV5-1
CASSFGDSGTEAFF
TGCGCCAGCAGCTTCGGTGACAGTGGGACTGAAGCTTTCTTT
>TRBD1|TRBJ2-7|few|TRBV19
CASRGTASYEQYF
TGTGCCAGTAGGGGGACAGCGTCCTACGAGCAGTACTTC
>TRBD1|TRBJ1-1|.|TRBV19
CASTQTGGTEAFF
TGTGCCAGTACCCAGACAGGGGGCACTGAAGCTTTCTTT
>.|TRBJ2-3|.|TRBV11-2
CASSLVDSPWGTDTQYF
TGTGCCAGCAGCTTAGTGGACAGCCCATGGGGAACAGATACGCAGTATTTT
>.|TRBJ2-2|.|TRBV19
CASSPGGGRTNTGELFF
TGTGCCAGTAGCCCAGGAGGGGGCAGGACGAACACCGGGGAGCTGTTTTTT
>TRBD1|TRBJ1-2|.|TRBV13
CASSLGTGVSYGYTF
TGTGCCAGCAGCCTCGGGACAGGGGTGAGCTATGGCTACACCTTC
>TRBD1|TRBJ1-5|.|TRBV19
CASTRTGTTYQPQHF
TGTGCCAGTACCCGGACAGGGACCACTTATCAGCCCCAGCATTTT
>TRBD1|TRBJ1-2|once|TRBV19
CASSQTGQGPHTF
TGTGCCAGTAGTCAGACGGGACAGGGGCCACACACCTTC
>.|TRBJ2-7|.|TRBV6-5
CASKDGGSYEQYF
TGTGCCAGCAAAGACGGGGGCTCCTACGAGCAGTACTTC
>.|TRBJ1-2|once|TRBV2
CASIAGGDYTF
TGTGCCAGCATAGCGGGCGGGGACTACACCTTC
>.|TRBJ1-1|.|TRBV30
CAWSPRAGETAFF
TGTGCCTGGAGCCCCCGGGCAGGGGAGACAGCTTTCTTT
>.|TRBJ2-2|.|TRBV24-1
CATSDWGDTGELFF
TGTGCCACCAGTGATTGGGGGGATACCGGGGAGCTGTTTTTT
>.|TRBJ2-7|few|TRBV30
CAWSVREGYEQYF
TGTGCCTGGAGTGTACGAGAGGGATACGAGCAGTACTTC
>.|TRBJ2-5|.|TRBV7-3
CASSPSRSSPETQYF
TGTGCCAGCAGTCCTAGTCGGTCCTCCCCAGAGACCCAGTACTTC
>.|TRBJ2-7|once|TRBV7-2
CASSSVDKGSYEQYF
TGTGCCAGCAGCTCGGTGGACAAGGGAAGCTACGAGCAGTACTTC
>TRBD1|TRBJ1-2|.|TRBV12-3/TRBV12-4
CASSRDRENGYTF
TGTGCCAGCAGTCGGGACAGAGAAAATGGCTACACCTTC
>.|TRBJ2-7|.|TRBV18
CASSLVRSHEQYF
TGTGCCAGCTCGCTCGTCCGGAGCCACGAGCAGTACTTC
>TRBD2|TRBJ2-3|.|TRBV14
CASSQDRVGGTLSTDTQYF
TGTGCCAGCAGCCAAGATCGAGTCGGGGGGACCCTTAGCACAGATACGCAGTATTTT
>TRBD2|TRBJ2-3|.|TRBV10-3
CAISESGLAGGVLTDTQYF
TGTGCCATCAGTGAGAGCGGCCTAGCGGGGGGCGTACTCACAGATACGCAGTATTTT